This T cell receptor beta chain was documented in a study of beta chain features in type 1 diabetes. The study, taken as a whole, reports: The naive, central memory and Treg TCRB repertoires looked more alike in patients than they did in healthy donors.

This clone was detected a few times. Its antigen is undetermined. The whole isolated RNA underwent reverse transcription, so sequencing captured expressed TCRB transcripts. The method was immunoSEQ multiplex PCR; TCRdb's version includes in-frame clones alone and lacks a portion of them. The sample yields about 42,000 clones, about half seen once. The CDR3 spans 14 residues. Trimming pared 7 bases from V and 4 bases from J, leaving 13 bases between. CDR1 LNHDA and CDR2 SQIVND come from the germline V gene (reference sequence). Sequencing was performed on stem cell memory CD4+ T cells from blood. The source of this sequence is a woman aged 25 to 39 in good health. The V call is TRBV19, the J call TRBJ2-2; D gene uncertain. CDR3 region: CASNRQVTTGELFF. The CDR3, as DNA: TGTGCCAGTAATAGGCAGGTCACCACCGGGGAGCTGTTTTTT.